The 19 T cell receptor beta chains presented below share a single source sample, sequenced in a study of blood T cell repertoires in COVID-19. The data were produced by immunoSEQ multiplex PCR, yet TCRdb's version contains in-frame clones alone and is incomplete. The data show roughly 60,000 clones, roughly four fifths seen once. The sample taken for sequencing was peripheral blood. The source of these receptors is a man at least 80 years old with acute or convalescent COVID-19.

The CDR3 here is CASSLYSFSGESTTDTQYF. DNA for the CDR3: TGTGCCAGCAGCTTATATTCCTTTAGCGGGGAGTCAACGACAGATACGCAGTATTTT. The chain links TRBV11-3 to TRBJ2-3; 8 bases line up with TRBD2. The germline gives CDR1 SGHNT, CDR2 YENEEA. V lost 2 bases, J lost 3 bases, and 16 bases stayed unmatched. The CDR3 loop spans 19 amino acids.

This clone was seen a handful of times. This chain links TRBV7-6 with TRBJ1-3; 11 nucleotides align to TRBD1. The CDR3 runs 15 residues. Per germline, CDR1 SGHVS and CDR2 FNYEAQ. The V gene end was trimmed by 5 bases and the J gene end by 4 bases; junction bases not matched to a gene: 4. CDR3 DNA: TGTGCCAGCAGCACGGACAGGGGGCCAGGAAACACCATATATTTT. Its protein product is CASSTDRGPGNTIYF.

This clone was counted between two and nine times. The chain carries TRBV5-6 and TRBJ2-3, with TRBD1 matching 7 bases. Germline assignment: CDR1 SGHDT and CDR2 YYEEEE. The V gene end was trimmed by 4 bases and the J gene end by 3 bases; junction bases not matched to a gene: 11. This CDR3 region has 16 residues. The CDR3 coding sequence is TGTGCCAGCAGCGCCGACAGGGTTAGGGGGACAGATACGCAGTATTTT. Translation: CASSADRVRGTDTQYF.

The chain employs TRBV9 and TRBJ2-1; 9 bases agree with TRBD2. V lost 0 bases to trimming and J lost 8 bases; unmatched junction nucleotides: 6. CDR3 length: 15 residues. Per germline, CDR1 SGDLS and CDR2 YYNGEE. CDR3 DNA: TGTGCCAGCAGCGTAGGGGCGGGGGGGCCCGATGAGCAGTTCTTC. The encoded protein is CASSVGAGGPDEQFF.

This chain joins TRBV12-3 or TRBV12-4 and TRBJ1-1; D is uncertain. V lost 6 bases, J lost 5 bases, and 10 bases lay in between. CDR3 length: 12 amino acids. The CDR3 loop reads CASSPSLTEAFF. The CDR3 region has the DNA TGTGCCAGCAGCCCATCCCTAACTGAAGCTTTCTTT.

The V gene is TRBV11-2, the J gene TRBJ1-3; 10 bases agree with TRBD1. This CDR3 comprises 17 residues. CDR1 is SGHAT, CDR2 FQNNGV, per germline. The junction had 10 bases not matched to a gene; V was cut back by 5 bases and J by 3 bases. The CDR3 bases are TGTGCCAGCAGCCCTTGGGACAGGGGACCAAATGGAAACACCATATATTTT. Translated: CASSPWDRGPNGNTIYF. Variable domain in full (rest from reference TRBV11-2 and TRBJ1-3): EAGVAQSPRYKIIEKRQSVAFWCNPISGHATLYWYQQILGQGPKLLIQFQNNGVVDDSQLPKDRFSAERLKGVDSTLKIQPAKLEDSAVYLCASSPWDRGPNGNTIYFGEGSWLTVV.

This chain joins TRBV5-1 and TRBJ1-6, with 10 bases lining up with TRBD1. Losses at the gene ends were 0 bases for V and 9 bases for J; bases not matched to a gene: 6. The CDR3 spans 16 residues. In germline, CDR1 is SGHRS, CDR2 YFSETQ. CDR3 protein: CASSLGDRGGSSPLHF. CDR3 nucleotide sequence: TGCGCCAGCAGCTTGGGGGACAGGGGAGGTAGTTCACCCCTCCACTTT. The whole variable domain, remainder taken from reference TRBV5-1 and TRBJ1-6, is KAGVTQTPRYLIKTRGQQVTLSCSPISGHRSVSWYQQTPGQGLQFLFEYFSETQRNKGNFPGRFSGRQFSNSRSEMNVSTLELGDSALYLCASSLGDRGGSSPLHFGNGTRLTVT.

V usage is TRBV5-4 and J usage is TRBJ2-5, with D tentatively TRBD1 (6 bases). There are 15 residues in the CDR3. V lost 0 bases and J 5 bases, leaving 14 bases between the germline ends. Germline assignment: CDR1 SGHNT and CDR2 YYREEE (reference sequence). This CDR3 reads CASSLARDNLETQYF. The CDR3 DNA reads as TGTGCCAGCAGCTTGGCTAGGGACAATTTGGAGACCCAGTACTTC. The full variable domain, with the rest looked up from reference TRBV5-4 and TRBJ2-5, is ETGVTQSPTHLIKTRGQQVTLRCSSQSGHNTVSWYQQALGQGPQFIFQYYREEENGRGNFPPRFSGLQFPNYSSELNVNALELDDSALYLCASSLARDNLETQYFGPGTRLLVL.

Concerning this clone: At one end the junction does not follow the germline gene, possibly because of a read error. In DNA, the CDR3 is TGCGCCAGCAGCTCTAGACTAGCCGAAAACATTCAGTACTTC. This gives the protein CASSSRLAENIQYF. This chain joins TRBV5-1 and TRBJ2-4, with TRBD2 matching 7 bases. The germline V gene encodes CDR1 SGHRS and CDR2 YFSETQ. The CDR3 contains 14 residues.

The chain combines TRBV6-5 with TRBJ1-2; 9 bases are shared with TRBD1. CDR1 and CDR2 from the germline V gene are MNHEY and SVGAGI. Trimming removed 5 bases from V and 2 bases from J; junction bases left unmatched: 6. The CDR3 loop spans 15 amino acids. CDR3 nucleotides: TGTGCCAGCAGTCCCTCGGGACAGGGAAACTATGGCTACACCTTC. Amino acids: CASSPSGQGNYGYTF.

V is TRBV6-6 and J is TRBJ1-3; 7 positions agree with TRBD1. This CDR3 is 16 amino acids long. From germline, CDR1 is MNHNY and CDR2 SVGAGI (reference sequence). The V and J ends lost 2 bases and 2 bases, in that order; junction bases with no gene match: 6. For the CDR3, the DNA is TGTGCCAGCAGTTACGGAGACAGGGCAGCTGGAAACACCATATATTTT. It translates to CASSYGDRAAGNTIYF.

The chain uses TRBV12-5 and TRBJ1-1; D possibly corresponds to TRBD1 (6 bases). The CDR3 is 13 amino acids. Germline loops: CDR1 LGHNT, CDR2 FRNRAP. Trimming cost V 5 bases and J 4 bases, with 11 bases left between them. The CDR3 sequence: CASGDRPFTEAFF. CDR3 nucleotides: TGTGCTAGTGGTGACAGGCCCTTCACTGAAGCTTTCTTT.

The CDR3 DNA reads TGTGCCAGCAGCTTAGGGACAGCCATGAACACTGAAGCTTTCTTT. As protein: CASSLGTAMNTEAFF. The chain combines TRBV7-9 with TRBJ1-1, with D possibly matching TRBD1 (6 bases). V shed 1 base and J shed 0 bases, with 9 bases lying between them. The CDR3 is made up of 15 amino acids. From germline, CDR1 is SEHNR and CDR2 FQNEAQ (reference sequence).

V is TRBV5-6 and J is TRBJ2-5; D might be TRBD2 (6 bases). V lost 0 bases and J lost 1, with 13 bases in between. The CDR3 spans 16 residues. Germline-derived CDR1 and CDR2 are SGHDT and YYEEEE. CDR3 coding DNA: TGTGCCAGCAGCTTGGGAGTGGACTACCTCCAAGAGACCCAGTACTTC. The encoded protein is CASSLGVDYLQETQYF.

The chain couples TRBV5-4 to TRBJ2-1, with 11 bases identical to TRBD1. The ends lost 0 bases at V and 8 bases at J; junction bases unmatched: 4. The germline CDR1 and CDR2 sequences are SGHNT and YYREEE (reference sequence). The CDR3 spans 15 residues. As DNA, the CDR3 is TGTGCCAGCAGCTTGGTAGGACAGGGGGCTTATGAGCAGTTCTTC. Translating gives CASSLVGQGAYEQFF.

This clone was seen a handful of times. The rearrangement uses TRBV3-1 (or the pseudogene TRBV3-2) and TRBJ2-1; 10 bases are a match to TRBD2. CDR1 and CDR2 (germline): LGHDT, YNNKEL (reference sequence). The CDR3 contains 17 residues. Trimming cost V 3 bases and J 8 bases; bases outside gene matches: 13. CDR3 protein: CASSHRGKRGGEDEQFF. CDR3 nucleotide sequence: TGTGCCAGCAGCCACCGGGGCAAGCGGGGGGGTGAGGATGAGCAGTTCTTC.

The V call is TRBV2, the J call TRBJ1-4, with TRBD1 matching over 7 bases. The CDR3 covers 13 residues. Germline CDR1 reads SNHLY; CDR2 reads FYNNEI. Losses at the gene ends were 7 bases for V and 2 bases for J; bases not matched to a gene: 1. CDR3 sequence reads: CASTGQTNEKLFF. The CDR3 DNA reads as TGTGCCAGCACGGGACAGACTAATGAAAAACTGTTTTTT.

The chain employs TRBV19 and TRBJ1-2; 7 bases fit TRBD1. V shed 4 bases, J shed 2 bases, and the junction held 4 bases outside the gene matches. This CDR3 spans 14 amino acids. The germline CDR1 and CDR2 sequences are LNHDA and SQIVND (reference sequence). CDR3 loop: CASSTTTGNYGYTF. The DNA for the CDR3 is TGTGCCAGTAGTACAACGACAGGGAACTATGGCTACACCTTC.

DNA for the CDR3: TGTGCCAGCAGTAGCAGACAGGCGTATAGCAATCAGCCCCAGCATTTT. Amino acids: CASSSRQAYSNQPQHF. This chain connects TRBV6-6 to TRBJ1-5; the D gene is possibly TRBD1 (6 bases). V lost 5 bases, J lost 0 bases, and 14 bases lay in between. Germline assignment: CDR1 MNHNY and CDR2 SVGAGI (reference sequence). This CDR3 spans 16 amino acids.